The clone carrying this TCR beta chain came up once. Its matching antigen is unknown. Libraries were made from TCR beta cDNA, and they carried unique molecular identifiers. Out of roughly 0.85 to 11 million T cells, about 460,000 cDNA molecules were generated. TCRdb analysed the PCR reads with MiXCR anew, one entry per CDR3 protein. This table has under 900,000 distinct CDR3 sequences, roughly half appearing once. This entry belongs to a study of post-analysis software for immune sequencing data. Study outcomes and limitations: Compared with controls, patients had more of about 5 TRBV segments, including TRBV5-6, TRBV5-1 and TRBV20-1.

Germline assignment: CDR1 SGHKS and CDR2 YYEKEE (reference sequence). The V and J ends lost 3 bases and 6 bases respectively, with 19 bases between them. This CDR3 spans 15 amino acids. The material sequenced was blood. V is TRBV5-5 and J is TRBJ2-7; D may match TRBD1 or TRBD2 (5 bases each). This clonotype was obtained from a girl between 10 and 17 years old with multiple sclerosis. The CDR3 protein is CASSSNVLGPLEQYF. The CDR3 DNA follows: TGTGCCAGCAGCTCGAATGTATTGGGACCCCTCGAGCAGTACTTC.